This is a list of T cell receptor beta chains from one sample in a study of neoadjuvant nivolumab and ipilimumab in lung cancer. TCRdb keeps only in-frame clones here, not all; method: immunoSEQ multiplex PCR. The profile covers fewer than 15,000 clones, with approximately 95% appearing a single time and 2% to 3% taken by the ten largest. The specimen comprised peripheral blood, sampled after neoadjuvant nivolumab, alone or with ipilimumab, at or shortly before surgery. Receptors were obtained from an adult with non-small cell lung cancer. Each CDR3 is given with its conserved first and last residue. Each record gives: J gene, V gene, clone size, D gene, CDR3 DNA, CDR3 protein. The D gene is left open where the match is weak. Clone size is given for some rows only: seen once, a few or many times, or a class if the clone is expanded.

TRBJ2-7	TRBV5-1	.	.	TGCGCCAGCAGCTTGGCCGGACAGACCTACGAGCAGTACTTC	CASSLAGQTYEQYF
TRBJ2-1	TRBV2	.	TRBD2	TGTGCCAGCAGTTGGAGACTAGCGGGAGGGAATGAGCAGTTCTTC	CASSWRLAGGNEQFF
TRBJ2-5	TRBV5-1	.	.	TGCGCCAGCAGCTTAAGACCGAACATTAAAGAGACCCAGTACTTC	CASSLRPNIKETQYF
TRBJ1-1	TRBV7-2	once	.	TGTGCCAGCAGCTTAGGGGGGTACCAGGGGCTCACTGAAGCTTTCTTT	CASSLGGYQGLTEAFF
TRBJ1-4	TRBV19	.	.	TGTGCCAGTAGTATAGACAGATCCCAAGGAGGACTGTTTTTT	CASSIDRSQGGLFF
TRBJ1-5	TRBV6-6	.	TRBD1	TGTGCCAGCAGCTCGGACAGGTTACCGGGCCAGCCCCAGCATTTT	CASSSDRLPGQPQHF
TRBJ2-1	TRBV7-2	.	TRBD2	TGTGCCAGCAGCCCACCGGGACTAGCGGGAGAGGGCTACAATGAGCAGTTCTTC	CASSPPGLAGEGYNEQFF
TRBJ2-7	TRBV5-1	.	.	TGCGCTCCCGAGCTAGCACACTCCTACGAGCAGTACTTC	CAPELAHSYEQYF
TRBJ1-1	TRBV2	once	.	TGTGCCAGCAGGTCCCGGGGGACTGAAGCTTTCTTT	CASRSRGTEAFF
TRBJ2-2	TRBV10-1	.	.	TGCGCCAGCCAAATTGTTGACGGCGGGGAGCTGTTTTTT	CASQIVDGGELFF
TRBJ2-7	TRBV28	.	.	TGTGCCAGCAGTTCCCCCGGGACCGTACCCTACGAGCAGTACTTC	CASSSPGTVPYEQYF
TRBJ2-7	TRBV30	.	.	TGTGCCTGGAGCGAAGCGTACGAGCAGTACTTC	CAWSEAYEQYF
TRBJ2-1	TRBV2	.	.	TGTGCCAGCAGTGATCGTGGAGGTCCCTACAATGAGCAGTTCTTC	CASSDRGGPYNEQFF
TRBJ2-5	TRBV5-1	.	TRBD2	TGCGCCAGCAGCTTGTTTGCGGGAGGTAACCAAGAGACCCAGTACTTC	CASSLFAGGNQETQYF
TRBJ2-7	TRBV5-1	.	.	TGCGCCAGCAGCCCCGGTCGTTACGAGCAGTACTTC	CASSPGRYEQYF
TRBJ2-7	TRBV30	.	TRBD2	TGTGCCTGGAGTGTAGGGGGCGGGACTAGCGGTTCCTACGAGCAGTACTTC	CAWSVGGGTSGSYEQYF
TRBJ2-5	TRBV5-1	.	.	TGCGCCAGCAGCTTACGGACAGAAGAGACCCAGTACTTC	CASSLRTEETQYF
TRBJ2-3	TRBV4-2	.	TRBD2	TGTGCCAGCAGCCAAGATGGTAGACTAGCGGGAGGAGGAGATACGCAGTATTTT	CASSQDGRLAGGGDTQYF
TRBJ2-3	TRBV5-1	.	.	TGCGCCAGCAGCCTCGAGACCCACCGTAACACAGATACGCAGTATTTT	CASSLETHRNTDTQYF
TRBJ1-2	TRBV2	.	.	TGTGCCAGCAGTCGTACCGGGGGAGAAGGGATTGGCTACACCTTC	CASSRTGGEGIGYTF
TRBJ1-5	TRBV25-1	.	.	TGTGCCAGCAGCAGGGGCAATCAGCCCCAGCATTTT	CASSRGNQPQHF
TRBJ2-3	TRBV27	.	TRBD2	TGTGCCAGCAGTTCAGCGGGAGCGGGGACAGATACGCAGTATTTT	CASSSAGAGTDTQYF
TRBJ1-5	TRBV7-6	.	TRBD1	TGTGCCAGCAGCTTAGAGGGACAGGTGTTTACTTTAGGTCAGCCCCAGCATTTT	CASSLEGQVFTLGQPQHF
TRBJ2-3	TRBV18	.	TRBD2	TGTGCCAGCTCACTAGCGGGAGATATCACAGATACGCAGTATTTT	CASSLAGDITDTQYF
TRBJ1-5	TRBV6-6	.	TRBD1	TGTGCCAGCAGTTACGGGGACAGGGGGCATCAGCCCCAGCATTTT	CASSYGDRGHQPQHF
TRBJ1-1	TRBV15	.	.	TGTGCCACCAGCAGAGATCTTATGGGGGCGAACACTGAAGCTTTCTTT	CATSRDLMGANTEAFF
TRBJ2-4	TRBV6-6	.	TRBD2	TGTGCCAGCAGGGAGCGGGAGATAGCCAAAAACATTCAGTACTTC	CASREREIAKNIQYF
TRBJ2-1	TRBV29-1	.	.	TGCAGCGTTGGAGCAGGCGATGAGCAGTTCTTC	CSVGAGDEQFF
TRBJ2-1	TRBV29-1	.	TRBD2	TGCAGCGTACGAGCGTCTCGGCGGGAGGCGTTCAATGAGCAGTTCTTC	CSVRASRREAFNEQFF
TRBJ1-5	TRBV5-1	.	.	TGCGCCAGCAGCTGGGAGGGGGATCAGCCCCAGCATTTT	CASSWEGDQPQHF
TRBJ1-2	TRBV2	.	.	TGTGCCAGCAGTGATGGGCTGCTGGTAGGTGGCTACACCTTC	CASSDGLLVGGYTF
TRBJ2-1	TRBV5-1	once	TRBD2	TGCGCCAGCAGCCCCGGGCGGGAGGGCCCCAATGAGCAGTTCTTC	CASSPGREGPNEQFF
TRBJ2-7	TRBV5-1	.	.	TGCGCCAGCAGCTTAAGCCATCCGACAGGGACTCTATACGAGCAGTACTTC	CASSLSHPTGTLYEQYF
TRBJ2-2	TRBV4-1	.	.	TGCGCCAGCAGCCAACGTCAAACGTCGACTAGACTTGCCGGGGAGCTGTTTTTT	CASSQRQTSTRLAGELFF
TRBJ2-1	TRBV5-6	.	.	TGTGCCAGCAGCTTGACACCCTACAATGAGCAGTTCTTC	CASSLTPYNEQFF
TRBJ2-3	TRBV11-2	.	.	TGTGCCAGCAGCTTCCCAGATACGCAGTATTTT	CASSFPDTQYF
TRBJ1-2	TRBV4-2	.	.	TGTGCCAGCAGCCCAACGGGGGGGCGCCGTGTTAACTATGGCTACACCTTC	CASSPTGGRRVNYGYTF
TRBJ1-1	TRBV7-9	.	.	TGTGCCAGCAAGAAGGATGGGGCTGAAGCTTTCTTT	CASKKDGAEAFF
TRBJ1-2	TRBV29-1	.	.	TGCAGCGTTGAAGACCAGGGTGCAGGGTATGGCTACACCTTC	CSVEDQGAGYGYTF
TRBJ2-5	TRBV2	once	TRBD2	TGTGCCAGCCTGCGGGGGTCCCAAGAGACCCAGTACTTC	CASLRGSQETQYF
TRBJ2-5	TRBV7-9	.	.	TGTGCCAGCAAGAGGGGGAGTGGTAGCGAAGAGACCCAGTACTTC	CASKRGSGSEETQYF
TRBJ2-5	TRBV5-1	.	.	TGCGCCAGCAGCTTGGGGCCCCACAGGGCCCAAGAGACCCAGTACTTC	CASSLGPHRAQETQYF
TRBJ1-2	TRBV30	.	.	TGTGCCTGGGACGGGACAAACTATGGCTACACCTTC	CAWDGTNYGYTF
TRBJ2-1	TRBV5-1	.	.	TGCGCCAGCAGCGAACGGGACCAGCGGCACCACAATGAGCAGTTCTTC	CASSERDQRHHNEQFF
TRBJ1-2	TRBV13	.	.	TGTGCCAGCAGCTTAGAGCTGTACACCTTC	CASSLELYTF
TRBJ2-7	TRBV14	.	.	TGTGCCAGCAGCCGAGGGCCCAACTGGGCGCTAAACGAGCAGTACTTC	CASSRGPNWALNEQYF
TRBJ2-3	TRBV11-1	.	TRBD1	TGTGCCAGCAGCTTAGCTGGGACAGGGATGCAGTATTTT	CASSLAGTGMQYF
TRBJ2-3	TRBV7-3	.	.	TGTGCCAGCAGCAGAAAAGCGGACCCTAGCACAGATACGCAGTATTTT	CASSRKADPSTDTQYF
TRBJ2-2	TRBV5-4	.	.	TGTGCCAGCAGTCCCGGAGGGAGACTTCCCGGGAACACCGGGGAGCTGTTTTTT	CASSPGGRLPGNTGELFF
TRBJ2-2	TRBV2	.	.	TGTGCCAGCAGTGAACAGCAGGGTGACACCGGGGAGCTGTTTTTT	CASSEQQGDTGELFF
TRBJ2-7	TRBV7-7	.	TRBD2	TGTGCCAGCAGCTTAGTCGGACTAGCGGGTGAACCCTCCTACGAGCAGTACTTC	CASSLVGLAGEPSYEQYF